Listed below are T cell receptor beta chains from one sample, sequenced in a study of regulatory dendritic cells for organ transplantation. The data were produced by immunoSEQ multiplex PCR, yet TCRdb's version contains in-frame clones alone and is incomplete. This sample has about 12,000 clones; 74% occur once, and the top ten carry approximately 0.6%. For these TCRs, the target antigens are not known. Specimen: naive CD4+ T cells from blood cultured with regulatory dendritic cells. The receptors originated from a human donor in good health. CDR3s include the opening cysteine and the closing phenylalanine or tryptophan. Fields, in order: clone size, V gene, D gene, J gene, CDR3 DNA, CDR3 protein. D genes are given only for firm matches. Rows may omit the clone size; those that give it use once, few, many or a size class.

>NA|TRBV27|NA|TRBJ1-2
TGTGCCAGCAGTTTATACGGAGACTATGGCTACACCTTC
CASSLYGDYGYTF
>NA|TRBV7-9|TRBD1|TRBJ1-4
TGTGCCAGCACCAGGGGGGAAAAACTGTTTTTT
CASTRGEKLFF
>NA|TRBV11-1|NA|TRBJ1-2
TGTGCCAGCAGCCTAGAAGCGAACCCTAACTATGGCTACACCTTC
CASSLEANPNYGYTF
>NA|TRBV14|NA|TRBJ1-1
TGTGCCAGCAGCCAAGATATCGGGAGGGTGAACACTGAAGCTTTCTTT
CASSQDIGRVNTEAFF
>NA|TRBV11-3|TRBD1|TRBJ1-2
TGTGCCAGCAGGTCGGACAGGGGCGTTACGGGCTACACCTTC
CASRSDRGVTGYTF
>NA|TRBV5-4|NA|TRBJ2-1
TGTGCCAGCACCATCAGGGGAGAGCAGTTCTTC
CASTIRGEQFF
>NA|TRBV7-8|TRBD1|TRBJ2-3
TGTGCCAGCAGCACTGACAGGGGAGATACGCAGTATTTT
CASSTDRGDTQYF
>NA|TRBV5-1|TRBD1|TRBJ1-6
TGCGCCAGCAGCTGGCGGACAGGGGGAGGATCCTATAATTCACCCCTCCACTTT
CASSWRTGGGSYNSPLHF
>NA|TRBV5-1|TRBD1|TRBJ1-6
TGCGCCAGCAGCTTGATCCGGGACAGTAATTCACCCCTCCACTTT
CASSLIRDSNSPLHF
>NA|TRBV2|TRBD1|TRBJ1-1
TGTGCCAGCGCACAACAGGGGGCCGAGAACACTGAAGCTTTCTTT
CASAQQGAENTEAFF
>NA|TRBV5-1|TRBD1|TRBJ2-1
TGCGCCAGCAGCCCGGGACAGGACTACAATGAGCAGTTCTTC
CASSPGQDYNEQFF
>once|TRBV5-5|TRBD1|TRBJ2-7
TGTGCCAGCAGCTTGGCCTGGGGACAGGGGACATACGAGCAGTACTTC
CASSLAWGQGTYEQYF
>NA|TRBV19|TRBD1|TRBJ1-1
TGTGCCAGTAGTACGCGGGACAGAGACTTGAACACTGAAGCTTTCTTT
CASSTRDRDLNTEAFF
>NA|TRBV4-3|NA|TRBJ1-1
TGCGCCAGCAGCCAACAACTCGACACTGAAGCTTTCTTT
CASSQQLDTEAFF
>NA|TRBV18|TRBD2|TRBJ2-3
TGTGCCAGCTCACCAACTAGCGGGGGGGCTACAGATACGCAGTATTTT
CASSPTSGGATDTQYF
>NA|TRBV5-8|NA|TRBJ2-7
TGTGCCAGCAGCATCGACAGATCCTACGAGCAGTACTTC
CASSIDRSYEQYF
>NA|TRBV7-9|NA|TRBJ1-1
TGTGCCAGCAGCTTAGATCTTATGAACACTGAAGCTTTCTTT
CASSLDLMNTEAFF
>few|TRBV5-1|NA|TRBJ1-1
TGCGCCAGCAGCTTGGAACAGGGTCGTGGGACTGAAGCTTTCTTT
CASSLEQGRGTEAFF
>few|TRBV27|TRBD1|TRBJ2-7
TGTGCCAGCAGCCGGACAGGGGGTTATGAGCAGTACTTC
CASSRTGGYEQYF
>NA|TRBV9|NA|TRBJ1-2
TGTGCCAGCAGCCTAGATCCAGTTACTAACTATGGCTACACCTTC
CASSLDPVTNYGYTF
>NA|TRBV18|TRBD1|TRBJ2-5
TGTGCCAGCTCGCTTGGGACAGTCCAAGAGACCCAGTACTTC
CASSLGTVQETQYF
>NA|TRBV5-1|TRBD2|TRBJ2-3
TGCGCCAGCAGCTTAGAGCGGGGGGCCACAGATACGCAGTATTTT
CASSLERGATDTQYF
>NA|TRBV7-8|TRBD2|TRBJ2-2
TGTGCCAGCAGCTTCGGCGGGGGAGGGAACACCGGGGAGCTGTTTTTT
CASSFGGGGNTGELFF
>NA|TRBV5-8|NA|TRBJ2-2
TGTGCCAGCAGCTTGTATCGTGCCGGGGAGCTGTTTTTT
CASSLYRAGELFF
>NA|TRBV5-8|NA|TRBJ1-2
TGTGCCAGCAGCAGACGGAGCTATGGCTACACCTTC
CASSRRSYGYTF
>NA|TRBV18|NA|TRBJ2-1
TGTGCCAGCTCACCACTCGGCGTCGGAGGCCTCAATGGGGTTGAGCAGTTCTTC
CASSPLGVGGLNGVEQFF
>NA|TRBV2|TRBD2|TRBJ2-1
TGTGCCAGCAACTTGCGGGGGGGGGATGAGCAGTTCTTC
CASNLRGGDEQFF
>NA|TRBV6-1|NA|TRBJ1-1
TGTGCCAGCAGTGAATACCTGGGACACCTGAACACTGAAGCTTTCTTT
CASSEYLGHLNTEAFF
>NA|TRBV7-6|TRBD1|TRBJ2-5
TGTGCCAGCAGCTCCTTACAGGGGGCGAGAGAGACCCAGTACTTC
CASSSLQGARETQYF
>NA|TRBV10-3|TRBD1|TRBJ2-3
TGTGCCATCAGCACACTTACCACAGGGGGCGATACGCAGTATTTT
CAISTLTTGGDTQYF
>NA|TRBV7-9|TRBD1|TRBJ1-3
TGTGCCAGCAGCTCTCAAGCTAGGGGGCCTGGAAACACCATATATTTT
CASSSQARGPGNTIYF
>NA|TRBV9|TRBD2|TRBJ2-1
TGTGCCAGCAGCGCGGGACTAGCGAGTTTCTACAATGAGCAGTTCTTC
CASSAGLASFYNEQFF
>few|TRBV10-3|TRBD2|TRBJ2-7
TGTGCCATCAGCCGGGAGGGAACCTACGAGCAGTACTTC
CAISREGTYEQYF
>NA|TRBV18|NA|TRBJ2-3
TGTGCCAGCTCACCACCGGAGGGCACAGATACGCAGTATTTT
CASSPPEGTDTQYF
>NA|TRBV5-6|NA|TRBJ2-1
TGTGCCAGCAGCTTGACAGGACCTACCATGCATGAGCAGTTCTTC
CASSLTGPTMHEQFF
>NA|TRBV5-1|TRBD1|TRBJ2-2
TGCGCCAGCAACCCCGACAGGGGTACCACCGGGGAGCTGTTTTTT
CASNPDRGTTGELFF
>few|TRBV5-6|NA|TRBJ1-1
TGTGCCAGCAAACTGAACAGGATTTCTGAAGCTTTCTTT
CASKLNRISEAFF
>NA|TRBV7-2|NA|TRBJ1-6
TGTGCCAGCAGCTTAGGTGTCAGCTATAATTCACCCCTCCACTTT
CASSLGVSYNSPLHF
>NA|TRBV20-1|NA|TRBJ2-5
TGCAGTGCTCCGACACGAGAGACCCAGTACTTC
CSAPTRETQYF
>NA|TRBV6-5|TRBD1|TRBJ1-3
TGTGCCAGCAGTTTGACAGGGTCTGGAAACACCATATATTTT
CASSLTGSGNTIYF
>once|TRBV7-2|TRBD2|TRBJ2-1
TGTGCCAGCAGCCCGGGCCTTGGGGAGGGGTTCTTC
CASSPGLGEGFF
>NA|TRBV9|NA|TRBJ1-5
TGTGCCAGCAGCGTAGATGTAGGGGATCAGCCCCAGCATTTT
CASSVDVGDQPQHF
>NA|TRBV2|NA|TRBJ2-3
TGTGCCAGCAGCGAACGGGGCTGGGGGCGCACAGATACGCAGTATTTT
CASSERGWGRTDTQYF
>NA|TRBV6-6|TRBD1|TRBJ2-7
TGTGCCAGCAGTTACGACAGGGGCAGCTACGAGCAGTACTTC
CASSYDRGSYEQYF
>NA|TRBV5-6|TRBD2|TRBJ2-7
TGTGCCAGCAGCCGAACGCCGGGACTAGCGTTGAAGCCCTCCTACGAGCAGTACTTC
CASSRTPGLALKPSYEQYF
>NA|TRBV4-1|NA|TRBJ1-5
TGCGCCAGCAGCCAGGGGCTCAGGGAAGGTAGCAATCAGCCCCAGCATTTT
CASSQGLREGSNQPQHF
>NA|TRBV6-6|NA|TRBJ1-1
TGTGCCAGCGGCAGGGTAGTAATGAACACTGAAGCTTTCTTT
CASGRVVMNTEAFF
>NA|TRBV10-3|TRBD1|TRBJ2-7
TGTGCCATCAGTGAAGGGGACAGAGTGTACGAGCAGTACTTC
CAISEGDRVYEQYF
>NA|TRBV18|NA|TRBJ1-3
TGTGCCAGCTCACCAGGGCAGGGAAGTTCCGGAAACACCATATATTTT
CASSPGQGSSGNTIYF
>NA|TRBV6-1|NA|TRBJ1-2
TGTGCCAGCAGAACCACAGGGACCTCCTATGGCTACACCTTC
CASRTTGTSYGYTF
>NA|TRBV7-2|NA|TRBJ2-1
TGTGCCAGCAGCTCTACTAGTTATCCGTTCAATGAGCAGTTCTTC
CASSSTSYPFNEQFF
>NA|TRBV19|TRBD1|TRBJ2-1
TGTGCCAGTACTAAGACAGGGGTCACCTACAATGAGCAGTTCTTC
CASTKTGVTYNEQFF
>once|TRBV10-2|NA|TRBJ2-5
TGCGCCAGCAGTGCCCTCTCGGGGGAGACCCAGTACTTC
CASSALSGETQYF
>NA|TRBV7-9|NA|TRBJ2-7
TGTGCCAGCAGCTTAGGGCCCCTAGTGTTCTACGAGCAGTACTTC
CASSLGPLVFYEQYF
>NA|TRBV7-3|TRBD2|TRBJ2-1
TGTGCCAGCAGCGAGTCTAGCGGAAATGAGCAGTTCTTC
CASSESSGNEQFF